This T cell receptor beta chain was retrieved from a study of blood T cell repertoires in COVID-19. V gave up 6 bases and J gave up 5 bases; unmatched junction bases: 3. Per the germline V gene, CDR1 is MNHEY and CDR2 is SVGAGI. This CDR3 spans 12 amino acids. Assay: immunoSEQ multiplex PCR; the TCRdb copy retains only in-frame clones and omits some. Of about 300,000 clones listed, more than 75% are singletons. The chain carries TRBV6-5 and TRBJ1-1, with TRBD1 identical over 7 bases. The TCR was taken from a woman between 18 and 29 years old who had recovered from COVID-19. Input material: PBMCs or T cells enriched from blood (not recorded which). The CDR3 protein is CASRGGGTEAFF. The CDR3 bases are TGTGCCAGCAGAGGGGGCGGGACTGAAGCTTTCTTT.